The rows below give T cell receptor beta chains drawn from one sample of a study of technical replicates of blood from several donors. The table came from immunoSEQ multiplex PCR; TCRdb's copy has only in-frame clones and leaves some out. The table has roughly 79,000 clones, 90% to 97% seen once. The material sequenced was T cells isolated from PBMCs. The origin of the receptors is a human donor in good health. The CDR3 runs from the conserved cysteine through the conserved F or W.

v_call	cdr3_aa
TRBV11-2	CASSPRQGLRNTIYF
TRBV7-9	CASDKRGTEAFF
TRBV27	CASSLITGGGGELFF
TRBV28	CASSTGWSTGELFF
TRBV6-1	CASSPHQGAHDEQYF
TRBV27	CASGLARTYEQYF
TRBV11-2	CASSGLAAYEQYF
TRBV5-1	CASSFTGGVNQPQHF
TRBV25-1	CASGANEQFF
TRBV5-1	CASSLGDDRLRGYTF
TRBV6-6	CASSSTAQSTEQYF